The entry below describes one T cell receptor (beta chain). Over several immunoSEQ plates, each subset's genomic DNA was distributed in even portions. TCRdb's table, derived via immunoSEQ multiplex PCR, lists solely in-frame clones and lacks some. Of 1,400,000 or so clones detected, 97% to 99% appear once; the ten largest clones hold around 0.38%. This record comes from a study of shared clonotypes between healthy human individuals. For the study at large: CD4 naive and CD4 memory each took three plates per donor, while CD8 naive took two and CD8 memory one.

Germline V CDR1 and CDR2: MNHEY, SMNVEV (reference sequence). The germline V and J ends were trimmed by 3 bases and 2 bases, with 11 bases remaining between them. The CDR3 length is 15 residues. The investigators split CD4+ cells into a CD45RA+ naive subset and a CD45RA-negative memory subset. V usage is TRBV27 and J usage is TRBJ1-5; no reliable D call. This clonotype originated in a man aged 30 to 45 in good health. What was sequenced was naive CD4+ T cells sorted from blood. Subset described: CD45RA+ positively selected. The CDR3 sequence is CASSFPRIGNQPQHF. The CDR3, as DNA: TGTGCCAGCAGTTTTCCTAGGATTGGCAATCAGCCCCAGCATTTT.